This T cell receptor beta chain was profiled in a study of Ad26.COV2.S vaccination and SARS-CoV-2 variants. General study results and limits: Using TCR breadth and depth analyses may have led to underestimated total T cell responses.

Treatment: about 20 received Ad26.COV2.S at low or high dose, single or two shots; a few received placebo; per-sample allocation not given. Specimens were obtained on day 63 following the first vaccine or placebo injection. On this clone itself: The antigen remains unidentified.

Method: immunoSEQ multiplex PCR; TCRdb's copy keeps in-frame clones and lacks some. The sample includes 360,000 or so clones, about 89% of them seen just once. The CDR3 length is 15 residues. Trimming pared 5 bases from V and 0 bases from J, leaving 14 bases between. CDR1 SGHVS and CDR2 FNYEAQ come from the germline V gene. This receptor was taken from a person aged 18-65 years who received the Ad26.COV2.S COVID-19 vaccine or a placebo. V and J are TRBV7-6 and TRBJ2-7; perhaps D is TRBD1 or TRBD2 (5 bases each). Specimen: peripheral blood, collected in a trial of Ad26.COV2.S vaccine versus placebo. CDR3 sequence reads: CASSPQGGGSYEQYF. As DNA, the CDR3 is TGTGCCAGCAGCCCCCAAGGTGGGGGCTCCTACGAGCAGTACTTC.